The source of this TCR beta chain is a study of OX40 agonist ivuxolimab in advanced cancers. The investigators sampled blood at baseline, at cycle 4 day 1, and at cycle 7 day 1. This clone was counted between two and nine times. Only in-frame clones appear in the TCRdb table, and some are missing; sequencing was by immunoSEQ multiplex PCR. Here the sample spans 13,000 or so clones, 60% to 85% being singletons. There are 11 residues in the CDR3. V lost 4 bases and J lost 6, with 5 bases in between. Germline V CDR1 and CDR2: SGDLS, YYNGEE. This receptor was obtained from an adult with an advanced solid tumor such as melanoma, head and neck, liver or kidney cancer. The specimen comprised CD4+ or CD8+ T cells sorted from blood, sampled in a trial of the OX40 agonist ivuxolimab. The chain recombines TRBV9 with TRBJ2-1, with no clear D. CDR3 in DNA: TGTGCCAGCAGCTTAAGCAATGAGCAGTTCTTC. This codes for CASSLSNEQFF.